The clone carrying this T cell receptor beta chain was seen a handful of times. The data stem from a study of blood T cell repertoires in COVID-19. As for the study in general: Collection of acute and convalescent COVID-19 samples took place in the United States, Italy and Spain.

The V segment lost 4 bases and the J segment 8 bases; nucleotides outside the gene matches: 15. This CDR3 has 16 residues. The germline gives CDR1 LGHDT, CDR2 YNNKEL (reference sequence). The table came from immunoSEQ multiplex PCR; TCRdb's copy has only in-frame clones and leaves some out. The sample holds approximately 68,000 clones, 65% to 90% seen once. This clonotype was obtained from an older woman with acute or convalescent COVID-19. Sequencing was done on a sample of peripheral blood. This chain connects TRBV3-1 (or the pseudogene TRBV3-2) to TRBJ1-2; 8 nucleotides line up with TRBD1. The CDR3: CASSPGQGRGDGGYTF. The CDR3 nucleotides are TGTGCCAGCAGCCCCGGACAGGGCAGGGGTGATGGAGGCTACACCTTC.